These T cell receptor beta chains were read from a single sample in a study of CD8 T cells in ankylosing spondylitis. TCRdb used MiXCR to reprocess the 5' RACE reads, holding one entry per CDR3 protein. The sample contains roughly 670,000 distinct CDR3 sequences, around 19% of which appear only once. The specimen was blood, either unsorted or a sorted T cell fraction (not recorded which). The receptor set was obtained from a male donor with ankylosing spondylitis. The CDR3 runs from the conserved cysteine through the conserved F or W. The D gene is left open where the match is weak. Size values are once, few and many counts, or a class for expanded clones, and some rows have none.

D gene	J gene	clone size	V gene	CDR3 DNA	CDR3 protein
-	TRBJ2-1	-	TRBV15	TGTGCCACCAGCCCCAATCACCAACTAGCAGCCTACAATGAGCAGTTCTTC	CATSPNHQLAAYNEQFF
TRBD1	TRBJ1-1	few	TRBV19	TGTGCCAGTAGTACGGGACAGAAGAACACTGAAGCTTTCTTT	CASSTGQKNTEAFF
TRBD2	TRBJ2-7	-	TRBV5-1	TGCGCCAGCAGCCCCAGCCGACCGTTTGGGGGGGACTACGAGCAGTACTTC	CASSPSRPFGGDYEQYF
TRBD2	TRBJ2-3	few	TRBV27	TGTGCCAGCAGTTTCAGGGCACTAACTAGCGGGGGGGTAGCAGATACGCAGTATTTT	CASSFRALTSGGVADTQYF
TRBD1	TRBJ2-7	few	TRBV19	TGTGCCACCGGAAGGACAGGCAGCTCCTACGAGCAGTACTTC	CATGRTGSSYEQYF
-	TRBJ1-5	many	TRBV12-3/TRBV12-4	TGTGCCAGCAGTTTGGGTGGCCCTAGCAATCAGCCCCAGCATTTT	CASSLGGPSNQPQHF
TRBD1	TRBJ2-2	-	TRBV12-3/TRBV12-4	TGTGCCACTCGGAGAGGACAGGGTAACACCGGGGAGCTGTTTTTT	CATRRGQGNTGELFF
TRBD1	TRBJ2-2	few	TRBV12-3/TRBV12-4	TGTGCCAGCAGTTTTCCGCAGGGGGCTTTGGCTACCGGGGAGCTGTTTTTT	CASSFPQGALATGELFF
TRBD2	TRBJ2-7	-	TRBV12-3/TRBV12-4	TGTGCCAGCAGTTTAGGCAGCGGGAGCTTCTACGAGCAGTACTTC	CASSLGSGSFYEQYF
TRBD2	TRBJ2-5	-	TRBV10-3	TGTGCCATCAGTGACCCACCGGGACTAGCGGGGGAAGAGACCCAGTACTTC	CAISDPPGLAGEETQYF
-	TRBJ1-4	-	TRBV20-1	TGCAGTGCTAGTAAGGGGCGGGGTGAAAAACTGTTTTTT	CSASKGRGEKLFF
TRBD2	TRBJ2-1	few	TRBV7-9	TGTGCCAGCAGCTCGACCCTTGTAGCGGGAGGGTACAATGAGCAGTTCTTC	CASSSTLVAGGYNEQFF
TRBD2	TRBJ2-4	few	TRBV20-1	TGCAGTGCCCAGACTAGCGGGAGGGCATTGGACAAAAACATTCAGTACTTC	CSAQTSGRALDKNIQYF
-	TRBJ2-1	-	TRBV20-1	TGCAGTGCGACCGGGACGGCCTCCTACAATGAGCAGTTCTTC	CSATGTASYNEQFF
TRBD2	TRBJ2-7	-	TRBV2	TGTGCCAGCAGTGAAGGGCCGCGTGGGGGGGACTACGAGCAGTACTTC	CASSEGPRGGDYEQYF
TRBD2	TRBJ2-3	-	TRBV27	TGTGCCAGCAGCTCCCGACTAGCGGGAGTTGGCACAGATACGCAGTATTTT	CASSSRLAGVGTDTQYF
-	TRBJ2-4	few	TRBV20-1	TGCAGTGCACAGGCGGGGAGCCCCGTAGCCAAAAACATTCAGTACTTC	CSAQAGSPVAKNIQYF
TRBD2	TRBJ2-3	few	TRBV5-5	TGTGCCAGCAGCCCATGGACTAGCGGGGGGGTAATAGATACGCAGTATTTT	CASSPWTSGGVIDTQYF
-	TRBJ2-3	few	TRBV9	TGTGCCAGCAGCGTGGGGGAAGTTCAAACAGATACGCAGTATTTT	CASSVGEVQTDTQYF
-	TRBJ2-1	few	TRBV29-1	TGCAGCGTTGAGCGGGCGGGACACTACAATGAGCAGTTCTTC	CSVERAGHYNEQFF
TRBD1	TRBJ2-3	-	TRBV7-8	TGTGCCAGCAGCCCTCTTTTGGGGGACAGGGGGGATGCAGATACGCAGTATTTT	CASSPLLGDRGDADTQYF
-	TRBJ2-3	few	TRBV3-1	TGTGCCAGCAGCCAAGATGAGTTAGGGGCTGGGGATACGCAGTATTTT	CASSQDELGAGDTQYF
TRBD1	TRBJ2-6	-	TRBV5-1	TGCGCCAGCAGGGCGACAGGGGACCTAGATGGGGCCAACGTCCTGACTTTC	CASRATGDLDGANVLTF
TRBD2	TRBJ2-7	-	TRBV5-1	TGCGCCAGCAGTTGGGGACTAGCGGGACCTTCCTACGAGCAGTACTTC	CASSWGLAGPSYEQYF
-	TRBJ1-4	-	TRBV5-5	TGTGCCAGCAGCAGACGGACCACTAATGAAAAACTGTTTTTT	CASSRRTTNEKLFF
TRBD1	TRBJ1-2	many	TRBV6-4	TGTGCCAGCAGTGACTGGAGCGGGACAGGGCCCTTTCATGGCTACACCTTC	CASSDWSGTGPFHGYTF
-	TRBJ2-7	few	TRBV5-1	TGCGCCAGCAGCTCCGGAGATAGCTCCTACGAGCAGTACTTC	CASSSGDSSYEQYF
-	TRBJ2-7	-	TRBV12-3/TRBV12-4	TGTGCCAGCAGTTGCGCAGGGGAACTACACGAGCAGTACTTC	CASSCAGELHEQYF
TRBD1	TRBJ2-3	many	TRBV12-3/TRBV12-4	TGTGCCAGCAGTACCGGACAGGGCGCAGATACGCAGTATTTT	CASSTGQGADTQYF
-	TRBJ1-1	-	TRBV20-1	TGCAGTGCTAGAGAAGGAGGGAGAAACACTGAAGCTTTCTTT	CSAREGGRNTEAFF